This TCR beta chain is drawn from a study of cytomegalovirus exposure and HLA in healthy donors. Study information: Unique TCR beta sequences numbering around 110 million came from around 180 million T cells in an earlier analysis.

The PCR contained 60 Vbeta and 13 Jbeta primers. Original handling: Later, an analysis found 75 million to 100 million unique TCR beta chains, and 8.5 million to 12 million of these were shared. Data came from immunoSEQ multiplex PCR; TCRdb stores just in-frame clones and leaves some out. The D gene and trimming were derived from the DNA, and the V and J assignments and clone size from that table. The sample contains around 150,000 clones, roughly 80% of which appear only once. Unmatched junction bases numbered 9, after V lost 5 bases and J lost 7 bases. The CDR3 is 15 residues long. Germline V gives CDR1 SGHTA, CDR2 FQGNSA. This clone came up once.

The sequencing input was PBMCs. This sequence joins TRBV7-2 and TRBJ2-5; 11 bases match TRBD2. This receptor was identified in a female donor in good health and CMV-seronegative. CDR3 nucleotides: TGTGCCAGCAGCCCCCGTCTAGCGGGGGGTGGGACCCAGTACTTC. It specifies CASSPRLAGGGTQYF.